The subject of this entry is one TCR beta chain. V lost 0 bases and J lost 0, with 14 bases in between. This CDR3 contains 17 residues. Germline CDR1 LGHNA, CDR2 YNFKEQ. Documented treatment: about 20 received Ad26.COV2.S at low or high dose, single or two shots; 5 received placebo; per-sample allocation not given. Material that was analyzed had been drawn on day 63 after the first vaccine or placebo injection. These data are taken from a study of Ad26.COV2.S vaccination and SARS-CoV-2 variants. Study at large: Doses of Ad26.COV2.S were injected into muscle once or twice, 56 days apart.

Produced via immunoSEQ multiplex PCR; TCRdb's table is partial and in-frame only. Counted here are around 300,000 clones, approximately 90% occurring once; the ten biggest clones make up approximately 5%. This clonotype was sampled from a person between 18 and 60 years old who received the Ad26.COV2.S COVID-19 vaccine or a placebo. V is TRBV4-2 and J is TRBJ1-1; possible D gene TRBD1, 5 bases. Sequencing was performed on peripheral blood, taken in a trial of Ad26.COV2.S vaccine versus placebo. For the CDR3, the DNA is TGTGCCAGCAGCCAAGAATCCCCGCGGGGGATGAACACTGAAGCTTTCTTT. Translating it yields CASSQESPRGMNTEAFF.